This TCR beta chain was identified during a study of immune reconstitution after stem cell transplant in scleroderma. The CDR3 consists of 17 residues. Looked up from germline, CDR1 is SGHTA and CDR2 is FQGNSA. With 3 bases clipped from V and 0 bases from J, the junction kept 6 bases outside the gene matches. TCRdb processed the RT-PCR reads anew with MiXCR; each CDR3 protein has one entry. The sample has approximately 5,000 distinct CDR3 sequences, approximately 8.5% seen once. The TCR sequence derives from a male donor with systemic sclerosis. This material was obtained before or after autologous hematopoietic stem cell transplantation (not recorded which). V and J are TRBV7-2 and TRBJ2-5; 11 bases fit TRBD2. The CDR3, as DNA: TGTGCCAGCAGCTTTGGACTAGCGGGCGCCAACCAAGAGACCCAGTACTTC. Its translation: CASSFGLAGANQETQYF.